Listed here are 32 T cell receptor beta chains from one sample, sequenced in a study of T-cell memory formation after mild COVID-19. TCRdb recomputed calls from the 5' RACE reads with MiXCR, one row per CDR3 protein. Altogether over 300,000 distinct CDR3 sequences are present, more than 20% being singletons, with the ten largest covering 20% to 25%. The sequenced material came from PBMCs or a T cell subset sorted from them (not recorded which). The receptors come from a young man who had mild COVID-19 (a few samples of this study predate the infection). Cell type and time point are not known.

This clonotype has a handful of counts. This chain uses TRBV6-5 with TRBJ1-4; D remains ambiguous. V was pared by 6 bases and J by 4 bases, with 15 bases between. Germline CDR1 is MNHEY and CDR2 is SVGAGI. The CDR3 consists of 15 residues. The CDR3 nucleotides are TGTGCCAGCAGGAACAGACTGGGTGGTAATGAAAAACTGTTTTTT. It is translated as CASRNRLGGNEKLFF.

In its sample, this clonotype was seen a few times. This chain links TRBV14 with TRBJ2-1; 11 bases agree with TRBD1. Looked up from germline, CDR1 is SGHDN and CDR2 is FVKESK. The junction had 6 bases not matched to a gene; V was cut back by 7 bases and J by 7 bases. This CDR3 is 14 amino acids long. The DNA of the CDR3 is TGTGCCAGCAACCCGGGACAGGGGGTAAATGAGCAGTTCTTC. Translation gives CASNPGQGVNEQFF. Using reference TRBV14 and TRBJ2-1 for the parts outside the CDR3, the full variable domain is EAGVTQFPSHSVIEKGQTVTLRCDPISGHDNLYWYRRVMGKEIKFLLHFVKESKQDESGMPNNRFLAERTGGTYSTLKVQPAELEDSGVYFCASNPGQGVNEQFFGPGTRLTVL.

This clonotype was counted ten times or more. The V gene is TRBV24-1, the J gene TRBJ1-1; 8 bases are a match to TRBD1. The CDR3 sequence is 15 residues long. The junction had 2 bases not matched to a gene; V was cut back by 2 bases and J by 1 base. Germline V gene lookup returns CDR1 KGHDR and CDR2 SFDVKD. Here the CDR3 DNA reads TGTGCCACCAGTGATTCCGGGACAGGGAACACTGAAGCTTTCTTT. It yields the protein CATSDSGTGNTEAFF.

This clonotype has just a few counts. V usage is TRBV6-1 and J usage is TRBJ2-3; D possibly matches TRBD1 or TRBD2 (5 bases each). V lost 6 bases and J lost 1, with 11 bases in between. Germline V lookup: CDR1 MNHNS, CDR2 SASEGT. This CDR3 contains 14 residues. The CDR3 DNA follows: TGTGCCAGCAGGAACACGGGACGCACAGATACGCAGTATTTT. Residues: CASRNTGRTDTQYF.

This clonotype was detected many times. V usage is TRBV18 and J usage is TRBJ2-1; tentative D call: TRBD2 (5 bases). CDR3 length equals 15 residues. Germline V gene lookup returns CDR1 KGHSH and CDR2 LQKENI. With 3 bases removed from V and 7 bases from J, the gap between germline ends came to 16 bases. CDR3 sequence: CASSPGNIEGNEQFF. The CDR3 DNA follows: TGTGCCAGCTCACCGGGGAATATCGAGGGTAATGAGCAGTTCTTC.

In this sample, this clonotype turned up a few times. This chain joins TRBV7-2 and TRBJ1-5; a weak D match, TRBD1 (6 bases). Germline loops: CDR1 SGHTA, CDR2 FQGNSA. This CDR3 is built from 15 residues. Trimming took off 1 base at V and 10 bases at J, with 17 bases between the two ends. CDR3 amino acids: CASSLGQGMVDPQHF. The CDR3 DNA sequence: TGTGCCAGCAGCTTAGGGCAGGGGATGGTGGATCCCCAGCATTTT.

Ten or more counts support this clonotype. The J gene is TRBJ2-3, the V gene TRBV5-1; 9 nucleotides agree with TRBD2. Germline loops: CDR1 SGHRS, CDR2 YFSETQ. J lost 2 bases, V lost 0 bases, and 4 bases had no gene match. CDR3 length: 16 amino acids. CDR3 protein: CASSLGASGVTDTQYF. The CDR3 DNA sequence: TGCGCCAGCAGCTTGGGGGCTAGCGGGGTCACAGATACGCAGTATTTT.

CDR3 amino acids: CASSTTGGGSPLHF. The CDR3 nucleotides read TGTGCCAGCTCAACAACAGGGGGCGGGTCACCCCTCCACTTT. This rearrangement joins TRBV18 to TRBJ1-6; 9 bases align to TRBD1. This CDR3 has 14 residues. Germline assignment: CDR1 KGHSH and CDR2 LQKENI. V dropped 5 bases and J dropped 10; count of bases not matched to a gene: 6.

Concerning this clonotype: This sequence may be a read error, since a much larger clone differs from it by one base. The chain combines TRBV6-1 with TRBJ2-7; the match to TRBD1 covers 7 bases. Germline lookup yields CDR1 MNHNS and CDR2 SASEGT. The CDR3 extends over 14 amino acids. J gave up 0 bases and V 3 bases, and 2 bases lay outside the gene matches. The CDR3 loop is CASSDGDSSYEQYV. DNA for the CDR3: TGTGCCAGCAGTGACGGGGACAGCTCCTACGAGCAGTACGTC.

The CDR3 protein is CASSPITSYSTDTQYF. The CDR3 region has the DNA TGTGCCAGCAGCCCGATTACAAGTTATAGCACAGATACGCAGTATTTT. This rearrangement joins TRBV5-5 to TRBJ2-3; D not certain. With 4 bases removed from V and 0 bases from J, the gap between germline ends came to 15 bases. Germline V CDR1 and CDR2: SGHKS, YYEKEE (reference sequence). The CDR3 consists of 16 residues.

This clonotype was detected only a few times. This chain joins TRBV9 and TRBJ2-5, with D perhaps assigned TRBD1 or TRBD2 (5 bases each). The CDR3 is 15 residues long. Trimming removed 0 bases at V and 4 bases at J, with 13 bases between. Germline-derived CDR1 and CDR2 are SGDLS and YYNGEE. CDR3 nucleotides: TGTGCCAGCAGCGTAGATGGGGGTGGTGGAGAGACCCAGTACTTC. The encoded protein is CASSVDGGGGETQYF.

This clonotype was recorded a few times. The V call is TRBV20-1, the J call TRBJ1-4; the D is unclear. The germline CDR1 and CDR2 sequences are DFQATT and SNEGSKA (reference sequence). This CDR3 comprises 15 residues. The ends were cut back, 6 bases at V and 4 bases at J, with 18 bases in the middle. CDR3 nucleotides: TGCAGTGCCCCACCCGCGCCGGGCTTTAATGAAAAACTGTTTTTT. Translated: CSAPPAPGFNEKLFF.

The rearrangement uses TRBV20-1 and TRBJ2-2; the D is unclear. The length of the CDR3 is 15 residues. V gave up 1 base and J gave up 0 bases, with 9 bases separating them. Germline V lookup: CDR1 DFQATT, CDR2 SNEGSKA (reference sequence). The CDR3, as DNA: TGCAGTGCTAGAGGTACCATATCGAACACCGGGGAGCTGTTTTTT. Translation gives CSARGTISNTGELFF.

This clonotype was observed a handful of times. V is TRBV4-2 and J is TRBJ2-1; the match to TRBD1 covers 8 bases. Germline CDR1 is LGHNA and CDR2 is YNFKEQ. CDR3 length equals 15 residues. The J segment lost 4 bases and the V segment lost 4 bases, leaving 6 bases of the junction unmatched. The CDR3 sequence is CASSPDRAGYNEQFF. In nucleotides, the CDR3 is TGTGCCAGCAGCCCGGACAGGGCTGGATACAATGAGCAGTTCTTC.

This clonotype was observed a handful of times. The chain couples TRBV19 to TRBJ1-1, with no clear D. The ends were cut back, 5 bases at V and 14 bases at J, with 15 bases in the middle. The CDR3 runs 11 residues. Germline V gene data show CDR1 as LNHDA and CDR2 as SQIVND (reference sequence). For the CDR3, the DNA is TGTGCCAGTAGTTTCTCCCTCCAAACCTTCTTT. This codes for CASSFSLQTFF.

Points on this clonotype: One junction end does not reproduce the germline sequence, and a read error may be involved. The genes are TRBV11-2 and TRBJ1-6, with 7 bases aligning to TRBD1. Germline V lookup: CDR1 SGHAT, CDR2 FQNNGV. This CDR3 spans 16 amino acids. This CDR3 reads CASATFRDSLNPPLHF. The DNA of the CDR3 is TGTGCCAGCGCCACTTTCCGGGACAGTCTTAATCCACCCCTCCACTTT.

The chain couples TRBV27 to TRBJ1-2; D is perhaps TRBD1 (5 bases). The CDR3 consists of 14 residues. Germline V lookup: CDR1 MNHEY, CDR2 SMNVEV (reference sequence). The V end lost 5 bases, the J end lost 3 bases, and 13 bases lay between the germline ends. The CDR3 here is CASSPRTFDYGYTF. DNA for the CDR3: TGTGCCAGCAGTCCACGGACATTCGACTATGGCTACACCTTC.

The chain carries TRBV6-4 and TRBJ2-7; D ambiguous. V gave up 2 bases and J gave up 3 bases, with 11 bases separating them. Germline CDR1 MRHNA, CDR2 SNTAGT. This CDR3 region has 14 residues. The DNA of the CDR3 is TGTGCCAGCAGTGACGGGCAGCGCCACTACGAGCAGTACGTC. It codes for CASSDGQRHYEQYV.

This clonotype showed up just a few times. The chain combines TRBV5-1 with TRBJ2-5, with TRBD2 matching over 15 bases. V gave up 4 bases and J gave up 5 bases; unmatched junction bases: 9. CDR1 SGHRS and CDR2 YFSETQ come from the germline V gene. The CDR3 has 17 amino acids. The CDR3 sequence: CASSTGTSGGSTETQYF. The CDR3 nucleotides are TGCGCCAGCAGCACAGGGACTAGCGGGGGGTCAACGGAGACCCAGTACTTC.

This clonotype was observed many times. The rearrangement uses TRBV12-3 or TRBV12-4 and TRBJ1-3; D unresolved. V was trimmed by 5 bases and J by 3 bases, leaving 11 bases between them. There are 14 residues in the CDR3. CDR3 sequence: CASSPSAGGNTIYF. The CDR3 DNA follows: TGTGCCAGCAGTCCGTCGGCGGGTGGAAACACCATATATTTT.

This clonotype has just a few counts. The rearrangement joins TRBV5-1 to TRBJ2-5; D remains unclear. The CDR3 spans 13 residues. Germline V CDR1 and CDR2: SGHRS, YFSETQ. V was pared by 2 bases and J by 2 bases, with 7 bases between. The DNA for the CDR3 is TGCGCCAGCAGCTTTGTGGGTCAAGAGACCCAGTACTTC. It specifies CASSFVGQETQYF.

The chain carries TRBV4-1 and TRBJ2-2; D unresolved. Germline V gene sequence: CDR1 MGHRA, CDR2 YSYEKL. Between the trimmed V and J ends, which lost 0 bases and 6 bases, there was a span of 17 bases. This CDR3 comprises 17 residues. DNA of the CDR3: TGCGCCAGCAGCCAAGATTGGGGTTTGGGTCTTCCCGGGGAGCTGTTTTTT. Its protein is CASSQDWGLGLPGELFF.

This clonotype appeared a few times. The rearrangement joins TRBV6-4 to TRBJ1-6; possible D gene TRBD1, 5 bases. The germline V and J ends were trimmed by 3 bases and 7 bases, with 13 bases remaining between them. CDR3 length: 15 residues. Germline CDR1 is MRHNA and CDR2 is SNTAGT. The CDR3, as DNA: TGTGCCAGCAGTGATGCGGGTAGGGGCAATTCACCCCTCCACTTT. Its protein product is CASSDAGRGNSPLHF.

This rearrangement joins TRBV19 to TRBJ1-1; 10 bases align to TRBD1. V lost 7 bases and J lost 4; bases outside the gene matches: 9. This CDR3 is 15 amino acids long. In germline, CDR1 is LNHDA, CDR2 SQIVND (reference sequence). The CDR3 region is CASKDRGYGSTEAFF. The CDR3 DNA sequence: TGTGCCAGTAAGGACAGGGGGTATGGGAGCACTGAAGCTTTCTTT.

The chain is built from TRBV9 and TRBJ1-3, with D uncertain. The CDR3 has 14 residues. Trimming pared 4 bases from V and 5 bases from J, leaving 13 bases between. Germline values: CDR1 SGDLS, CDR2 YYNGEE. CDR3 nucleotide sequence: TGTGCCAGCAGCCCCCACGACGCAAGAAACACCATATATTTT. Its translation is CASSPHDARNTIYF.

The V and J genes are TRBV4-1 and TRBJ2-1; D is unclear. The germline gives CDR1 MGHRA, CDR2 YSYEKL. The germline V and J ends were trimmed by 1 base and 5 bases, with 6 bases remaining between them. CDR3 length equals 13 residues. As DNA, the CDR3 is TGCGCCAGCAGCCAAGCTATGAACAATGAGCAGTTCTTC. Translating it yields CASSQAMNNEQFF.

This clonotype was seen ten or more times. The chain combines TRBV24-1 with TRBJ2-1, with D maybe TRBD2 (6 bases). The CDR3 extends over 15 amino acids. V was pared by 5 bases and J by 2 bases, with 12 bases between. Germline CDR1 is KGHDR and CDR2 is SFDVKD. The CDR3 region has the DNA TGTGCCACCAGTGCTAGCGAGTCAGCCTACAATGAGCAGTTCTTC. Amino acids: CATSASESAYNEQFF.

CDR3 loop: CASSPRQGSYEQYV. The DNA of the CDR3 is TGTGCCAGCAGCCCTCGACAGGGTAGCTACGAGCAGTACGTC. J is TRBJ2-7 and V is TRBV5-5; TRBD1 aligns across 7 bases. The V and J ends lost 4 bases and 3 bases, in that order; junction bases with no gene match: 7. CDR3 size: 14 residues. The germline CDR1 and CDR2 sequences are SGHKS and YYEKEE (reference sequence).

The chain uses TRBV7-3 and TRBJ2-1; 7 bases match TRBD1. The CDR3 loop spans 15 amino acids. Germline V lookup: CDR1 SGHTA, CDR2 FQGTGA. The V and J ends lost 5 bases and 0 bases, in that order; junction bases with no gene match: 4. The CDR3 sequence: CASSPDRSSYNEQFF. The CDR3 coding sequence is TGTGCCAGCAGCCCGGACAGGAGCTCCTACAATGAGCAGTTCTTC. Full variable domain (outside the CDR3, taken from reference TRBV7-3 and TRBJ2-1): GAGVSQTPSNKVTEKGKYVELRCDPISGHTALYWYRQSLGQGPEFLIYFQGTGAADDSGLPNDRFFAVRPEGSVSTLKIQRTERGDSAVYLCASSPDRSSYNEQFFGPGTRLTVL.

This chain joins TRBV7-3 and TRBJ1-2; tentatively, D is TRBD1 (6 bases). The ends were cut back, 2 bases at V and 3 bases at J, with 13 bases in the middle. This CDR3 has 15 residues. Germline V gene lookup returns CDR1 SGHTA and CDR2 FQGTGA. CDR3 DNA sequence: TGTGCCAGCAGCTTACGGGCAGGGGTGGACTATGGCTACACCTTC. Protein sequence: CASSLRAGVDYGYTF.

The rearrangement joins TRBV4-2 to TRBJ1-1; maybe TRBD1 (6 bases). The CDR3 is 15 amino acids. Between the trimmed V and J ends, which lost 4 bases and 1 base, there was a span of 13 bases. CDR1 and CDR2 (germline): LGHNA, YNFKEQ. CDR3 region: CASSPRQTGNTEAFF. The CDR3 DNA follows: TGTGCCAGCAGCCCAAGACAGACAGGGAACACTGAAGCTTTCTTT.

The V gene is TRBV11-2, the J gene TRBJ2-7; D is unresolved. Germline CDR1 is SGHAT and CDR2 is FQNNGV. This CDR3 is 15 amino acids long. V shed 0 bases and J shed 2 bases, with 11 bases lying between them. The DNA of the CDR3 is TGTGCCAGCAGCTTAGATCCCCGACATACCTACGAGCAGTACGTC. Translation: CASSLDPRHTYEQYV.